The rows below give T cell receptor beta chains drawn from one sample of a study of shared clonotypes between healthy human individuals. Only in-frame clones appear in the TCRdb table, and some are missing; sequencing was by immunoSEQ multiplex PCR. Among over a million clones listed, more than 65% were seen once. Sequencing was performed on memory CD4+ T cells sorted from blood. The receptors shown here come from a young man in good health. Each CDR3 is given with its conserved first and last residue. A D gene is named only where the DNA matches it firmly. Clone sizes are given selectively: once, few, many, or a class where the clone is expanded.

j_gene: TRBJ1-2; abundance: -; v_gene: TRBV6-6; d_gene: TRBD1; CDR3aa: CASREVGTDGYTF; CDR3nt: TGTGCCAGCAGAGAGGTTGGGACAGACGGCTACACCTTC
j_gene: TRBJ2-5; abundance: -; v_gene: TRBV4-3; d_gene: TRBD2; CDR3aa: CASSQGGTSGSGTQYF; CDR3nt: TGCGCCAGCAGCCAGGGGGGGACTAGCGGTTCCGGGACCCAGTACTTC
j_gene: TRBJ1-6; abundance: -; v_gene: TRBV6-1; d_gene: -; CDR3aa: CASVGVSPYNSPLHF; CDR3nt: TGTGCCAGCGTGGGGGTTTCTCCCTATAATTCACCCCTCCACTTT
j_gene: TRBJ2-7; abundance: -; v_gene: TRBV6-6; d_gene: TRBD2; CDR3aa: CASSSGTRISYEQYF; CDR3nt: TGTGCCAGCAGTTCCGGGACTAGAATCTCCTACGAGCAGTACTTC
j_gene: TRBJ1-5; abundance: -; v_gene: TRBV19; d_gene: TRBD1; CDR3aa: CASSTTGANQPQHF; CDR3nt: TGTGCCAGTAGTACTACAGGGGCTAATCAGCCCCAGCATTTT
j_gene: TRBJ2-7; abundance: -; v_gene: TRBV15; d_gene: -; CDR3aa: CATSSGRGEFYEQYF; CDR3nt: TGTGCCACCAGCAGCGGCAGGGGGGAATTCTACGAGCAGTACTTC
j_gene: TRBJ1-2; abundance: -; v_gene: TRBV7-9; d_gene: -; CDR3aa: CASTLIENYGYTF; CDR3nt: TGTGCCAGCACCTTAATAGAAAACTATGGCTACACCTTC
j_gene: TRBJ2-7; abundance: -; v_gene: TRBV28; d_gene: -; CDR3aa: CASTTHTNNYEQYF; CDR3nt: TGTGCCAGCACCACACATACTAACAATTACGAGCAGTACTTC
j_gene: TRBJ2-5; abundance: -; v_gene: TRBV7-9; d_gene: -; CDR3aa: CASSLRAGIEETQYF; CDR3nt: TGTGCCAGCAGCTTAAGGGCAGGGATCGAAGAGACCCAGTACTTC
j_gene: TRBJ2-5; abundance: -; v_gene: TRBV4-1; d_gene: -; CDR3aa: CASAHGREGIQETQYF; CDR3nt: TGCGCCAGCGCCCATGGGCGGGAAGGGATACAAGAGACCCAGTACTTC
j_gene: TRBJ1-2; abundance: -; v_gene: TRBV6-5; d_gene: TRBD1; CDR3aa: CASSRTGPHYGYTF; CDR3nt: TGTGCCAGCAGCCGGACAGGCCCCCACTATGGCTACACCTTC
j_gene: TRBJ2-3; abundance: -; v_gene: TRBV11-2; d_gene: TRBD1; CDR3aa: CASSQAGGSTDTQYF; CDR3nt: TGTGCCAGCAGCCAGGCAGGGGGTAGCACAGATACGCAGTATTTT
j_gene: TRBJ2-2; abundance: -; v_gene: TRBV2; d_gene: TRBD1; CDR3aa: CASSVTGAGGTGELFF; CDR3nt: TGTGCCAGCAGTGTCACAGGGGCCGGTGGAACCGGGGAGCTGTTTTTT
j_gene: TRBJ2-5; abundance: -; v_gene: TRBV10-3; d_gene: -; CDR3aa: CAISESFGETQYF; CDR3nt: TGTGCCATCAGTGAGTCGTTCGGGGAGACCCAGTACTTC
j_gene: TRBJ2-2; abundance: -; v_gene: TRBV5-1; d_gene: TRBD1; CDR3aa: CASSGDRAVTGELFF; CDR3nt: TGCGCCAGCAGCGGGGACAGGGCGGTCACCGGGGAGCTGTTTTTT
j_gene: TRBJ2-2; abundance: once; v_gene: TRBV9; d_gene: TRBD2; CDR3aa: CASSEIAGTGELFF; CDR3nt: TGTGCCAGCAGCGAGATAGCGGGAACCGGGGAGCTGTTTTTT
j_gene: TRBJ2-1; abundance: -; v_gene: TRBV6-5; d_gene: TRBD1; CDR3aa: CASRDTGGGHNEQFF; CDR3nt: TGTGCCAGCAGGGACACAGGGGGCGGCCACAATGAGCAGTTCTTC
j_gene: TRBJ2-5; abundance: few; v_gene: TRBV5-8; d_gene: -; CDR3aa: CASSPGWGETQYF; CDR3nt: TGTGCCAGCAGCCCGGGATGGGGGGAGACCCAGTACTTC